The 26 T cell receptor beta chains below all came from one sample that was sequenced in a study of T cells in Graves' hyperthyroidism and ophthalmopathy. Amplification of TCR beta CDR3 regions was performed using RNA transcripts as template. The TCR CDR3 was amplified in a first-round RT-PCR using the HTBI primer set. TCRdb re-called the multiplex PCR reads through MiXCR, storing one row per CDR3 protein. Among about 640,000 distinct CDR3 sequences listed, around 21% were seen once. Sequencing input: blood. These receptors all stem from a man younger than 45 with Graves' ophthalmopathy.

There are a few counts of this clonotype. For the CDR3, the DNA is TGTGCCATCAGCCAGACTAGCGGGAGGCCCACAGATACGCAGTATTTT. Translation gives CAISQTSGRPTDTQYF. The genes are TRBV10-3 and TRBJ2-3; 13 positions match TRBD2. This CDR3 contains 16 residues. V was pared by 6 bases and J by 2 bases, with 5 bases of the junction left unmatched. Germline V lookup: CDR1 ENHRY, CDR2 SYGVKD.

This clonotype was picked up a small number of times. The V call is TRBV9, the J call TRBJ2-1; D is possibly TRBD2 (6 bases). Trimming removed 3 bases at V and 3 bases at J, with 13 bases between. The CDR3 contains 15 residues. Germline-derived CDR1 and CDR2 are SGDLS and YYNGEE. The CDR3 sequence: CASSARDWVYNEQFF. The CDR3 DNA sequence: TGTGCCAGCAGCGCCCGGGACTGGGTCTACAATGAGCAGTTCTTC.

This clonotype has a count of ten or more. This rearrangement joins TRBV28 to TRBJ2-7; the match to TRBD1 covers 7 bases. V lost 6 bases to trimming and J lost 1 base; unmatched junction nucleotides: 6. This CDR3 contains 14 residues. In germline, CDR1 is MDHEN, CDR2 SYDVKM. For the CDR3, the DNA is TGTGCCAGCAGCGCCGGGACAGTATCCTACGAGCAGTACTTC. Translation gives CASSAGTVSYEQYF.

The V gene is TRBV3-1, the J gene TRBJ2-2, with 11 bases fitting TRBD2. The CDR3 covers 18 residues. V lost 2 bases and J lost 5; bases outside the gene matches: 10. The germline V gene has CDR1 LGHDT and CDR2 YNNKEL (reference sequence). CDR3 protein: CASSQMTMLAGGTGELFF. Here the CDR3 DNA reads TGTGCCAGCAGCCAAATGACAATGCTAGCGGGGGGTACCGGGGAGCTGTTTTTT. The full variable domain, its missing parts supplied by reference TRBV3-1 and TRBJ2-2, is DTAVSQTPKYLVTQMGNDKSIKCEQNLGHDTMYWYKQDSKKFLKIMFSYNNKELIINETVPNRFSPKSPDKAHLNLHINSLELGDSAVYFCASSQMTMLAGGTGELFFGEGSRLTVL.

This clonotype was counted ten times or more. The rearrangement uses TRBV7-2 and TRBJ2-7; D not certain. The CDR3 covers 11 residues. V lost 8 bases and J 0 bases, leaving 5 bases between the germline ends. CDR1 SGHTA and CDR2 FQGNSA come from the germline V gene. The CDR3 region has the DNA TGTGCCAGCCTCAGCTCCTACGAGCAGTACTTC. As protein: CASLSSYEQYF.

Regarding this clonotype: A much larger clone differs by one base, so this may be a read error. This CDR3 is CASSTDRGHGYTF. For the CDR3, the DNA is TGTGCCAGCAGCACAGACAGGGGGCATGGCTACACCTTC. J is TRBJ1-2 and V is TRBV7-3; 10 bases are shared with TRBD1. The CDR3 covers 13 residues. The germline V gene has CDR1 SGHTA and CDR2 FQGTGA. The junction had 3 bases not matched to a gene; V was cut back by 5 bases and J by 6 bases.

The chain employs TRBV3-1 and TRBJ2-1; 8 bases align to TRBD2. V gave up 4 bases and J gave up 9 bases; unmatched junction bases: 8. Germline V CDR1 and CDR2: LGHDT, YNNKEL (reference sequence). The CDR3 loop spans 14 amino acids. This CDR3 reads CASSLGLANLEQFF. DNA of the CDR3: TGTGCCAGCAGCCTCGGACTAGCAAACCTTGAGCAGTTCTTC.

There are many counts of this clonotype. The J gene is TRBJ2-7, the V gene TRBV11-2; no reliable D call. The germline V gene encodes CDR1 SGHAT and CDR2 FQNNGV. The CDR3 has 13 amino acids. Trimming took 5 bases from V and 3 from J, leaving 11 bases between them. The DNA for the CDR3 is TGTGCCAGCAGCCAACCGGGCTACTACGAGCAGTACTTC. Protein sequence: CASSQPGYYEQYF. The full variable domain, in which reference TRBV11-2 and TRBJ2-7 provide the parts outside the CDR3, is EAGVAQSPRYKIIEKRQSVAFWCNPISGHATLYWYQQILGQGPKLLIQFQNNGVVDDSQLPKDRFSAERLKGVDSTLKIQPAKLEDSAVYLCASSQPGYYEQYFGPGTRLTVT.

The chain couples TRBV7-6 to TRBJ2-1, with 10 bases fitting TRBD2. V shed 7 bases and J 8 bases; nucleotides not matched to a gene: 20. The germline CDR1 and CDR2 sequences are SGHVS and FNYEAQ. The CDR3 consists of 18 residues. The CDR3 protein is CASTPLPIAGGLGDEQFF. DNA for the CDR3: TGTGCCAGCACTCCTTTGCCTATAGCGGGAGGATTAGGAGATGAGCAGTTCTTC.

The chain joins TRBV4-1 to TRBJ2-3; 7 nucleotides agree with TRBD2. The CDR3 is 17 residues long. The V segment lost 1 base and the J segment 6 bases; nucleotides outside the gene matches: 13. Germline V gives CDR1 MGHRA, CDR2 YSYEKL. CDR3 loop: CASSQGGIAGACDTQYF. DNA for the CDR3: TGCGCCAGCAGCCAAGGAGGGATCGCGGGAGCATGTGATACGCAGTATTTT.

This sequence joins TRBV4-1 and TRBJ1-1; D remains ambiguous. The CDR3 has 15 residues. Germline V gives CDR1 MGHRA, CDR2 YSYEKL. Trimming took 0 bases from V and 4 from J, leaving 12 bases between them. The CDR3 nucleotides are TGCGCCAGCAGCCAAGAACGAGGGCTGAGCACTGAAGCTTTCTTT. Translating it yields CASSQERGLSTEAFF.

This chain links TRBV24-1 with TRBJ1-2; perhaps TRBD1 as D (6 bases). CDR1 KGHDR and CDR2 SFDVKD come from the germline V gene. This CDR3 has 15 amino acids. Trimming pared 2 bases from V and 2 bases from J, leaving 11 bases between. The CDR3 sequence is CATSDSGGPNYGYTF. The CDR3 DNA follows: TGTGCCACCAGTGATTCTGGGGGCCCGAACTATGGCTACACCTTC.

A note on this clonotype: Compared with germline, one end of the junction differs, possibly owing to a read error. V and J are TRBV19 and TRBJ1-5; D is uncertain. The CDR3 consists of 14 residues. Germline loops: CDR1 LNHDA, CDR2 SQIVND (reference sequence). CDR3 nucleotide sequence: TGTGCCAGTAGTATAGAAAACGGCAATCTGCCCCAGCATTTT. Its protein is CASSIENGNLPQHF. The entire variable domain, with the rest obtained from reference TRBV19 and TRBJ1-5, is as follows: DGGITQSPKYLFRKEGQNVTLSCEQNLNHDAMYWYRQDPGQGLRLIYYSQIVNDFQKGDIAEGYSVSREKKESFPLTVTSAQKNPTAFYLCASSIENGNLPQHFGDGTRLSIL.

The chain links TRBV25-1 to TRBJ2-3; 7 nucleotides match TRBD1. The J segment lost 2 bases and the V segment lost 4 bases, leaving 3 bases of the junction unmatched. Looked up from germline, CDR1 is MGHDK and CDR2 is SYGVNS. The CDR3 runs 14 residues. The CDR3 DNA reads as TGTGCCAGCAGTGGGGGACAGTACACAGATACGCAGTATTTT. Amino acid sequence: CASSGGQYTDTQYF.

There are many counts of this clonotype. The chain couples TRBV12-3 or TRBV12-4 to TRBJ2-2; no firm D call. The CDR3 runs to 15 residues. V lost 5 bases, J lost 0 bases, and 10 bases lay in between. CDR3 region: CASSPAPPNTGELFF. As DNA, the CDR3 is TGTGCCAGCAGTCCCGCTCCGCCGAACACCGGGGAGCTGTTTTTT.

This clonotype has ten or more counts. An end of the junction differs from the germline gene, which may be a read error. The chain is built from TRBV30 and TRBJ2-7; 8 bases are shared with TRBD2. The CDR3 covers 13 residues. The germline gives CDR1 GTSNPN, CDR2 SVGIG (reference sequence). CDR3 protein: CAGRLANSYEQYF. As DNA, the CDR3 is TGTGCCGGGAGACTAGCGAACTCCTACGAGCAGTACTTC.

This clonotype was seen a few times. The chain links TRBV27 to TRBJ2-2, with 11 nucleotides matching TRBD2. Trimming removed 5 bases from V and 4 bases from J; junction bases left unmatched: 12. The CDR3 spans 18 residues. Germline assignment: CDR1 MNHEY and CDR2 SMNVEV (reference sequence). The CDR3 is CASSLRGLAGGGTGELFF. In DNA form, the CDR3 reads TGTGCCAGCAGTCTAAGGGGGCTAGCGGGAGGAGGCACCGGGGAGCTGTTTTTT.

The rearrangement links TRBV27 to TRBJ2-7; 11 nucleotides line up with TRBD2. Germline CDR1 reads MNHEY; CDR2 reads SMNVEV (reference sequence). The CDR3 totals 17 residues. V shed 2 bases, J shed 2 bases, and the junction held 8 bases outside the gene matches. CDR3 sequence reads: CASSLGGLAERTYEQYF. In DNA form, the CDR3 reads TGTGCCAGCAGTTTAGGGGGACTAGCGGAAAGGACCTACGAGCAGTACTTC.

There are a few counts of this clonotype. This sequence joins TRBV6-1 and TRBJ1-2, with 7 bases matching TRBD1. The CDR3 spans 15 residues. Germline CDR1 and CDR2: MNHNS and SASEGT. J lost 1 base, V lost 6 bases, and 8 bases had no gene match. The DNA of the CDR3 is TGTGCCAGCAGGACCCTCGACAGGGTTAACTATGGCTACACCTTC. Encoded protein: CASRTLDRVNYGYTF.

Only a few counts were recorded for this clonotype. The chain is built from TRBV14 and TRBJ2-7, with TRBD1 matching over 8 bases. Germline CDR1 SGHDN, CDR2 FVKESK. Trimming took 0 bases from V and 4 from J; bases not matched to a gene: 5. This CDR3 has 15 residues. The CDR3, as DNA: TGTGCCAGCAGCCAAGATACAGGGGGATTATACGAGCAGTACTTC. Translated, it gives CASSQDTGGLYEQYF.

This clonotype has more than one count but fewer than ten. CDR3 residues: CASSPALNTGELFF. The CDR3, as DNA: TGTGCCAGCAGCCCTGCACTGAACACCGGGGAGCTGTTTTTT. This sequence joins TRBV12-3 or TRBV12-4 and TRBJ2-2; no clear D. The V end lost 6 bases, the J end lost 1 base, and 9 bases lay between the germline ends. The length of the CDR3 is 14 residues.

The chain carries TRBV20-1 and TRBJ2-1; TRBD1 matches 9 bases. The germline V gene encodes CDR1 DFQATT and CDR2 SNEGSKA (reference sequence). The CDR3 spans 16 residues. The V gene end was trimmed by 5 bases and the J gene end by 6 bases; junction bases not matched to a gene: 14. CDR3: CSAPPDRDRVRNEQFF. The CDR3 bases are TGCAGTGCTCCCCCGGACCGGGACAGGGTTCGCAATGAGCAGTTCTTC.

This clonotype was detected many times. The chain recombines TRBV27 with TRBJ1-1; 9 bases align to TRBD1. Germline lookup yields CDR1 MNHEY and CDR2 SMNVEV (reference sequence). Trimming at V came to 2 bases and at J to 1 base, leaving 14 bases not matched to a gene. The CDR3 length is 19 residues. Here the CDR3 reads CASSLRGDRARTTNTEAFF. Written as DNA, the CDR3 is TGTGCCAGCAGTTTACGGGGGGACAGGGCCAGAACCACGAACACTGAAGCTTTCTTT.

The chain employs TRBV28 and TRBJ2-1; TRBD1 matches at 8 bases. Trimming took 5 bases from V and 4 from J; bases not matched to a gene: 7. CDR1 and CDR2 from the germline V gene are MDHEN and SYDVKM. This CDR3 has 15 amino acids. The CDR3 loop reads CASSPRDRLYNEQFF. DNA of the CDR3: TGTGCCAGCAGTCCCCGGGACAGGTTGTACAATGAGCAGTTCTTC.

Turning to this clonotype: The junction departs from the called germline gene at one end, perhaps through a read error. The rearrangement links TRBV15 to TRBJ1-1, with TRBD1 matching 9 bases. The CDR3 is made up of 16 amino acids. Per the germline V gene, CDR1 is LNHNV and CDR2 is YYDKDF (reference sequence). The CDR3, as DNA: TGTGCCACCAGCACCGTAGACAGGGGGAATGCCGCTGAAGCTCTCTTT. Its protein is CATSTVDRGNAAEALF.

The chain has TRBV20-1 and TRBJ1-4; 7 bases align to TRBD1. The CDR3 length is 12 residues. V gave up 1 base and J gave up 8 bases; unmatched junction bases: 1. Germline-derived CDR1 and CDR2 are DFQATT and SNEGSKA (reference sequence). The CDR3 nucleotides are TGCAGTGCTAGAGGGGACAGAGAAAAACTGTTTTTT. Protein: CSARGDREKLFF.